A single sample gave rise to the 22 T cell receptor beta chains below, sequenced in a study of blood T cell repertoires in COVID-19. Here immunoSEQ multiplex PCR was the method, and the copy in TCRdb shows in-frame clones only, minus some. The sample has fewer than 90,000 clones; around 80% are singletons. Sequencing was carried out using peripheral blood. These receptor sequences come from a human donor in a cohort sampled during active COVID-19.

This clone was observed a few times. The chain couples TRBV28 to TRBJ1-5, with D perhaps TRBD1 (5 bases). CDR3 length: 16 residues. Germline CDR1 and CDR2: MDHEN and SYDVKM. The ends were cut back, 7 bases at V and 4 bases at J, with 20 bases in the middle. This CDR3 reads CASTSPAQGRNQPQHF. CDR3 in DNA: TGTGCCAGCACCTCCCCCGCGCAGGGAAGAAATCAGCCCCAGCATTTT.

This chain joins TRBV19 and TRBJ1-1, with no clear D. The germline V gene has CDR1 LNHDA and CDR2 SQIVND (reference sequence). This CDR3 has 14 amino acids. Trimming cost V 6 bases and J 1 base, with 12 bases left between them. The CDR3: CASRSDNRNTEAFF. CDR3 DNA: TGTGCCAGTAGATCCGACAATCGGAACACTGAAGCTTTCTTT.

The chain couples TRBV7-2 to TRBJ2-7; D is uncertain. The CDR3 spans 13 residues. The V end lost 2 bases, the J end lost 1 base, and 6 bases lay between the germline ends. CDR1 SGHTA and CDR2 FQGNSA come from the germline V gene. CDR3 amino acids: CASSLSPSYEQYF. The CDR3 region has the DNA TGTGCCAGCAGCTTATCCCCATCCTACGAGCAGTACTTC.

This clone has just a few counts. The V and J genes are TRBV29-1 and TRBJ2-4; TRBD1 is a possible D gene (6 bases). Germline V CDR1 and CDR2: SQVTM, ANQGSEA. The V end lost 3 bases, the J end lost 5 bases, and 14 bases lay between the germline ends. This CDR3 has 14 amino acids. CDR3 nucleotide sequence: TGCAGCGTTGAGGACAGTCCCAAAGAAAACATTCAGTACTTC. Protein sequence: CSVEDSPKENIQYF.

The chain couples TRBV28 to TRBJ2-3; TRBD2 aligns across 8 bases. Looked up from germline, CDR1 is MDHEN and CDR2 is SYDVKM. CDR3 length: 17 amino acids. Trimming took 4 bases from V and 5 from J; bases not matched to a gene: 14. The CDR3 DNA follows: TGTGCCAGCAGTTCCCATCAGCGGGCCCGGGGGGGAGATACGCAGTATTTT. This encodes CASSSHQRARGGDTQYF.

The J gene is TRBJ2-3, the V gene TRBV18, with 11 bases fitting TRBD2. V shed 4 bases and J 2 bases; nucleotides not matched to a gene: 5. From germline, CDR1 is KGHSH and CDR2 LQKENI. CDR3 size: 16 residues. The DNA of the CDR3 is TGTGCCAGCTCACTTTCGACTAGCGGGAACACAGATACGCAGTATTTT. It specifies CASSLSTSGNTDTQYF.

The CDR3 region is CASNLAGGPYEQYF. CDR3 in DNA: TGTGCCAGCAACCTAGCGGGAGGGCCCTACGAGCAGTACTTC. This chain joins TRBV28 and TRBJ2-7, with 12 bases matching TRBD2. The trim removed 7 bases at V and 2 bases at J, leaving 3 bases unmatched. Germline loops: CDR1 MDHEN, CDR2 SYDVKM. This CDR3 has 14 residues.

This chain connects TRBV7-8 to TRBJ2-7; 8 bases fit TRBD1. CDR1 and CDR2 from the germline V gene are SGHVS and FQNEAQ. This CDR3 contains 17 residues. J lost 2 bases, V lost 5 bases, and 14 bases had no gene match. CDR3 residues: CASSPGRRTGKAYEQYF. The CDR3 DNA follows: TGTGCCAGCAGCCCAGGACGCCGGACAGGGAAAGCCTACGAGCAGTACTTC.

The rearrangement joins TRBV7-9 to TRBJ2-7; D unresolved. The V and J ends lost 5 bases and 2 bases respectively, with 10 bases between them. CDR3 size: 13 residues. Per germline, CDR1 SEHNR and CDR2 FQNEAQ (reference sequence). The CDR3, as DNA: TGTGCCAGCAGCCCCTCCAGGACCTACGAGCAGTACTTC. This codes for CASSPSRTYEQYF.

Here the CDR3 reads CASSQVLGTYNEQFF. The CDR3 DNA is TGTGCCAGTAGCCAGGTCCTCGGCACCTACAATGAGCAGTTCTTC. The chain employs TRBV19 and TRBJ2-1; D gene unclear. The CDR3 is made up of 15 amino acids. V lost 6 bases to trimming and J lost 2 bases, with 14 bases between them. Germline V gene data show CDR1 as LNHDA and CDR2 as SQIVND (reference sequence).

The chain joins TRBV28 to TRBJ1-3, with 10 bases matching TRBD1. V shed 5 bases, J shed 5 bases, and the junction held 12 bases outside the gene matches. Germline CDR1 and CDR2: MDHEN and SYDVKM. The CDR3 totals 17 residues. Written as DNA, the CDR3 is TGTGCCAGCAGTGCCGACCGGGACAGGGGAAGTCGAAACACCATATATTTT. It is translated as CASSADRDRGSRNTIYF.

This clone was seen just once. CDR3 region: CASSQEVSGNNEQFF. The DNA for the CDR3 is TGTGCCAGCAGCCAAGAGGTTAGCGGGAACAATGAGCAGTTCTTC. This chain links TRBV4-2 with TRBJ2-1; 8 nucleotides agree with TRBD2. The trim removed 0 bases at V and 5 bases at J, leaving 3 bases unmatched. The CDR3 totals 15 residues. The germline V gene encodes CDR1 LGHNA and CDR2 YNFKEQ.

The rearrangement joins TRBV5-6 to TRBJ2-7; TRBD2 might be the D (6 bases). The germline CDR1 and CDR2 sequences are SGHDT and YYEEEE. The CDR3 is 13 amino acids. V was clipped by 3 bases and J by 3 bases, with 10 bases between them. The CDR3 bases are TGTGCCAGCAGCTCCGGGAGTTACTACGAGCAGTACTTC. Translating it yields CASSSGSYYEQYF.

This clone was recorded a few times. The V gene is TRBV4-3, the J gene TRBJ1-3; D unresolved. V was pared by 0 bases and J by 0 bases, with 9 bases between. The CDR3 has 16 amino acids. Germline V gene data show CDR1 as LGHNA and CDR2 as YSLEER. CDR3 nucleotide sequence: TGCGCCAGCAGCCAAGACCGGGGTTACTCTGGAAACACCATATATTTT. Translation gives CASSQDRGYSGNTIYF.

V is TRBV4-3 and J is TRBJ2-7; TRBD1 matches 8 bases. The J segment lost 4 bases and the V segment lost 1 base, leaving 3 bases of the junction unmatched. CDR3 size: 14 residues. Germline V gene sequence: CDR1 LGHNA, CDR2 YSLEER. CDR3 nucleotide sequence: TGCGCCAGCAGCCAAGGGACAGGGTTGTACGAGCAGTACTTC. Translation gives CASSQGTGLYEQYF.

There are a few counts of this clone. V usage is TRBV7-9 and J usage is TRBJ2-2, with 14 bases lining up with TRBD2. The CDR3 sequence is 18 residues long. J lost 2 bases, V lost 5 bases, and 7 bases had no gene match. The V gene's germline CDR1 is SEHNR and CDR2 FQNEAQ (reference sequence). CDR3 DNA sequence: TGTGCCAGCAGCCCCGGGACTAGCGGGAGACCTAACACCGGGGAGCTGTTTTTT. Translated, it gives CASSPGTSGRPNTGELFF.

The table lists this clone with a few counts. J is TRBJ1-5 and V is TRBV24-1, with 12 bases matching TRBD1. Germline trimming cut 4 bases from V and 7 bases from J; bases unmatched to any gene: 4. In germline, CDR1 is KGHDR, CDR2 SFDVKD. This CDR3 is built from 15 residues. CDR3 sequence (DNA): TGTGCCACCAGTGAAGGGGGACAGGGGGCCCAGCCCCAGCATTTT. This translates into CATSEGGQGAQPQHF.

This clone showed up just a few times. The genes are TRBV28 and TRBJ1-1, with D possibly matching TRBD1 (6 bases). Trimming removed 3 bases from V and 6 bases from J, with 11 bases in between. From germline, CDR1 is MDHEN and CDR2 SYDVKM. The CDR3 loop spans 13 amino acids. The CDR3 bases are TGTGCCAGCAGTTTTTGGTCAGGGGCTGAAGCTTTCTTT. This encodes CASSFWSGAEAFF.

The chain couples TRBV14 to TRBJ1-6, with D unclear. Germline V CDR1 and CDR2: SGHDN, FVKESK. The CDR3 runs 16 residues. Trimming took off 0 bases at V and 8 bases at J, with 14 bases between the two ends. CDR3 region: CASSQDLGRGHSPLHF. As DNA, the CDR3 is TGTGCCAGCAGCCAAGATTTAGGACGAGGGCATTCACCCCTCCACTTT.

The V gene is TRBV5-1, the J gene TRBJ1-1, with 7 positions matching TRBD1. Germline trimming cut 7 bases from V and 1 base from J; bases unmatched to any gene: 7. The length of the CDR3 is 14 residues. The V gene's germline CDR1 is SGHRS and CDR2 YFSETQ. In DNA form, the CDR3 reads TGCGCCAGCGCCTTTGGGACAGAGAACACTGAAGCTTTCTTT. Residues: CASAFGTENTEAFF.

The chain joins TRBV7-6 to TRBJ2-1; TRBD2 matches 16 bases. CDR1 is SGHVS and CDR2 is FNYEAQ in the germline V gene. V lost 5 bases to trimming and J lost 2 bases; unmatched junction nucleotides: 3. The CDR3 spans 17 residues. The CDR3: CASSRGLAGGPYNEQFF. The CDR3 nucleotides read TGTGCCAGCAGCCGGGGACTAGCGGGAGGGCCCTACAATGAGCAGTTCTTC.

V and J are TRBV3-1 (or the pseudogene TRBV3-2) and TRBJ2-1, with 10 bases lining up with TRBD2. V dropped 8 bases and J dropped 9; count of bases not matched to a gene: 10. CDR1 and CDR2 from the germline V gene are LGHDT and YNNKEL (reference sequence). The length of the CDR3 is 14 residues. CDR3 residues: CASGTGTSAGEQFF. DNA for the CDR3: TGTGCCAGCGGAACCGGGACTAGCGCTGGTGAGCAGTTCTTC.